A selection of T cell receptor beta chains follows, all from one sample in a study of early T cells in non-severe SARS-CoV-2 infection. TCRdb recomputed calls from the 5' RACE reads with MiXCR, one row per CDR3 protein. The repertoire holds roughly 54,000 distinct CDR3 sequences, with over 10% as singletons. Input material: whole blood. Source of these receptors: an adult who was a healthcare worker with PCR-confirmed SARS-CoV-2 infection or an uninfected control (not recorded which). Each CDR3 is given with its conserved first and last residue. Each record gives: clone size, D gene, V gene, CDR3 length, J gene, CDR3 protein, CDR3 DNA. D genes are given only for firm matches. Size is omitted from some rows. Given values are once, few, many or a class for expanded clones.

many	-	TRBV11-2	15	TRBJ2-5	CASSLVGDLVETQYF	TGTGCCAGCAGCTTAGTGGGGGACTTGGTCGAGACCCAGTACTTC
many	-	TRBV6-1	13	TRBJ2-7	CASIEPNSYEQYF	TGTGCCAGCATAGAGCCTAACTCCTACGAGCAGTACTTC
once	TRBD1	TRBV6-6	16	TRBJ1-5	CASSARTGGFDQPQHF	TGTGCCAGCAGTGCACGGACAGGAGGATTTGATCAGCCCCAGCATTTT
-	TRBD1	TRBV20-1	14	TRBJ2-1	CSARRDRGYNEQFF	TGCAGTGCTAGAAGGGACAGGGGGTACAATGAGCAGTTCTTC
-	-	TRBV5-5	12	TRBJ1-1	CASSLALTEAFF	TGTGCCAGCAGCCTGGCGTTAACTGAAGCTTTCTTT
many	-	TRBV20-1	14	TRBJ2-5	CSASPNTNGETQYF	TGCAGTGCTTCTCCGAATACCAACGGGGAGACCCAGTACTTC
few	TRBD2	TRBV28	19	TRBJ2-3	CASSSPGLADFTITDTQYF	TGTGCCAGCAGTTCCCCGGGACTAGCGGACTTCACCATCACAGATACGCAGTATTTT
many	TRBD1	TRBV9	15	TRBJ2-1	CASSVAGQGVGEQFF	TGTGCCAGCAGCGTAGCGGGACAGGGTGTGGGTGAGCAGTTCTTC
-	-	TRBV5-5	14	TRBJ1-3	CASSLADSGNTIYF	TGTGCCAGCAGCTTGGCAGACTCTGGAAACACCATATATTTT
-	-	TRBV29-1	13	TRBJ2-1	CSVQDRSYNEQFF	TGCAGCGTTCAAGATAGGAGCTACAATGAGCAGTTCTTC
many	-	TRBV5-6	16	TRBJ1-6	CASSYGSGSYNSPLHF	TGTGCCAGCAGCTACGGGAGTGGCTCCTATAATTCACCCCTCCACTTT
few	-	TRBV6-4	14	TRBJ2-3	CASSLRDRADTQYF	TGTGCCAGCAGTCTCCGGGATCGGGCAGATACGCAGTATTTT
-	-	TRBV12-3/TRBV12-4	15	TRBJ2-1	CASSSGTDLYNEQFF	TGTGCCAGCAGTTCCGGGACTGACCTCTACAATGAGCAGTTCTTC
many	TRBD2	TRBV11-2	16	TRBJ2-7	CASSLETSLWGGEQYF	TGTGCCAGCAGCTTAGAAACCTCCCTGTGGGGGGGCGAGCAGTACTTC
-	-	TRBV6-5	15	TRBJ1-1	CASSYGGRWGTEAFF	TGTGCCAGCAGTTATGGGGGACGATGGGGCACTGAAGCTTTCTTT
many	-	TRBV5-1	14	TRBJ2-1	CASSLIGFGNEQFF	TGCGCCAGCAGCTTGATAGGGTTTGGCAATGAGCAGTTCTTC
many	TRBD1	TRBV28	16	TRBJ1-1	CASSSDRGRLDTEAFF	TGTGCCAGCAGCTCTGACAGGGGGCGCTTAGACACTGAAGCTTTCTTT
few	-	TRBV29-1	11	TRBJ2-1	CSAVHYNEQFF	TGCAGCGCTGTCCACTACAATGAGCAGTTCTTC
many	-	TRBV18	15	TRBJ1-3	CASSQVGSSGNTIYF	TGTGCCAGCTCGCAGGTCGGAAGCTCTGGAAACACCATATATTTT
many	TRBD2	TRBV10-1	16	TRBJ2-2	CASSETGGPFTGELFF	TGCGCCAGCAGTGAGACGGGAGGGCCTTTCACCGGGGAGCTGTTTTTT
-	TRBD1	TRBV20-1	15	TRBJ2-1	CSALGPGQVGNEQFF	TGCAGTGCTCTCGGACCGGGACAGGTTGGCAATGAGCAGTTCTTC
-	-	TRBV6-5	11	TRBJ1-2	CASSSRYGYTF	TGTGCCAGCAGTTCCAGATATGGCTACACCTTC
-	TRBD2	TRBV28	15	TRBJ2-1	CASSPGRLAGVEQFF	TGTGCCAGCTCCCCGGGGCGACTAGCGGGAGTGGAGCAGTTCTTC
many	TRBD2	TRBV5-8	15	TRBJ2-1	CASRHSGGYYNEQFF	TGTGCCAGCAGGCATAGCGGGGGCTACTACAATGAGCAGTTCTTC
many	TRBD2	TRBV7-2	16	TRBJ2-3	CASSFRLALNTDTQYF	TGTGCCAGCAGCTTCCGACTAGCGTTGAACACAGATACGCAGTATTTT
-	-	TRBV29-1	14	TRBJ1-1	CSVGRGRDPERAFF	TGCAGCGTTGGCCGTGGCAGGGACCCTGAACGAGCTTTCTTT
-	-	TRBV15	12	TRBJ2-7	CATSRVMGEQYF	TGTGCCACCAGCAGAGTTATGGGCGAGCAGTACTTC
-	-	TRBV7-6	17	TRBJ1-5	CASSLGGPGLGNQPQHF	TGTGCCAGCAGCTTAGGGGGCCCGGGATTGGGCAATCAGCCCCAGCATTTT
many	-	TRBV20-1	16	TRBJ2-1	CSARDVVGSSYNEQFF	TGCAGTGCTAGAGACGTGGTGGGTAGCTCCTACAATGAGCAGTTCTTC
-	-	TRBV5-4	15	TRBJ1-2	CASSDPYGGGYGYTF	TGTGCCAGCAGCGATCCCTACGGAGGCGGCTATGGCTACACCTTC
-	-	TRBV5-4	15	TRBJ2-2	CASSSGQRLSGELFF	TGTGCCAGCAGCTCGGGCCAACGTCTATCTGGGGAGCTGTTTTTT
-	TRBD2	TRBV7-2	16	TRBJ2-3	CASSPSSGGHTDTQYF	TGTGCCAGCAGCCCATCTAGCGGGGGGCACACAGATACGCAGTATTTT
few	TRBD1	TRBV7-2	15	TRBJ2-7	CASSDRPGQTYEQYF	TGTGCCAGCAGCGATAGGCCGGGACAGACCTACGAGCAGTACTTC
-	-	TRBV19	15	TRBJ1-2	CASRPPAKNNYGYTF	TGTGCCAGTAGGCCCCCGGCGAAGAATAACTATGGCTACACCTTC
many	-	TRBV29-1	14	TRBJ2-3	CSVAGVTSTDTQYF	TGCAGCGTCGCGGGTGTAACTAGCACAGATACGCAGTATTTT
many	-	TRBV20-1	18	TRBJ2-1	CSADHKGLSFLAYNEQFF	TGCAGTGCGGATCATAAAGGCCTATCTTTTTTAGCGTACAATGAGCAGTTCTTC
many	-	TRBV11-2	16	TRBJ2-3	CASSLMELASPDTQYF	TGTGCCAGCAGCTTGATGGAGCTCGCTAGCCCAGATACGCAGTATTTT
-	TRBD1	TRBV12-3/TRBV12-4	14	TRBJ1-4	CASSTGTEFEKLFF	TGTGCCAGCAGTACCGGGACAGAGTTCGAAAAACTGTTTTTT
many	TRBD1	TRBV7-6	17	TRBJ2-3	CASSSGQGASLTDTQYF	TGTGCCAGCAGCTCGGGACAGGGGGCTTCCCTCACAGATACGCAGTATTTT
few	TRBD2	TRBV12-3/TRBV12-4	14	TRBJ2-1	CASSFSGGSDEQFF	TGTGCCAGCAGTTTTAGCGGGGGAAGCGATGAGCAGTTCTTC
few	TRBD1	TRBV11-3	13	TRBJ2-5	CASSQGDRGTQYF	TGTGCCAGCTCCCAGGGGGATCGAGGGACCCAGTACTTC
-	TRBD2	TRBV7-6	15	TRBJ2-1	CASSLTSGSFSEQFF	TGTGCCAGCAGCCTTACTAGCGGGTCTTTTTCGGAGCAGTTCTTC
-	-	TRBV30	11	TRBJ2-7	CAWTGQGEQYF	TGTGCCTGGACGGGTCAGGGCGAGCAGTACTTC
-	-	TRBV14	15	TRBJ2-5	CASSQVLVFQETQYF	TGTGCCAGCAGCCAAGTCTTGGTTTTCCAAGAGACCCAGTACTTC
many	-	TRBV20-1	11	TRBJ2-7	CSARDTGPQYF	TGCAGTGCTAGAGATACAGGCCCGCAGTACTTC
-	TRBD1	TRBV7-9	15	TRBJ1-2	CASSLEGTGGHGYTF	TGTGCCAGCAGCTTAGAGGGGACAGGGGGCCACGGCTACACCTTC
many	TRBD2	TRBV6-2/TRBV6-3	14	TRBJ2-7	CASSGLAASYEQYF	TGTGCCAGCAGCGGACTAGCGGCCTCCTACGAGCAGTACTTC
many	TRBD2	TRBV7-2	18	TRBJ2-2	CASSLGRWSRTSGSGLFF	TGTGCCAGCAGCTTAGGGCGGTGGTCCAGGACTAGCGGGAGTGGGCTGTTTTTT
-	-	TRBV29-1	13	TRBJ1-1	CSVERGAGTEAFF	TGCAGCGTTGAACGGGGGGCGGGTACTGAAGCTTTCTTT